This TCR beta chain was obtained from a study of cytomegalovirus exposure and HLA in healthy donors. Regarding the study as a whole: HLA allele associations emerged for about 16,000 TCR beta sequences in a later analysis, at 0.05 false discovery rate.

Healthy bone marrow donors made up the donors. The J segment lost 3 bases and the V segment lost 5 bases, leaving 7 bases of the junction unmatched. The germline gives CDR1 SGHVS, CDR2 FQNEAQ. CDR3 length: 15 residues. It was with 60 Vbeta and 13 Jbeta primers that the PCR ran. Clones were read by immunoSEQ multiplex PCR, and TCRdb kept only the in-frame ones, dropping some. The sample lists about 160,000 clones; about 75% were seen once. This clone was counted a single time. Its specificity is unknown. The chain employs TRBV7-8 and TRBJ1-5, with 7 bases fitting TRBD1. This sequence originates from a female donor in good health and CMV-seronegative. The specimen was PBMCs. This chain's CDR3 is CASSRDRVLNQPQHF. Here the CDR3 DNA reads TGTGCCAGCAGCCGAGACAGGGTTCTCAATCAGCCCCAGCATTTT.